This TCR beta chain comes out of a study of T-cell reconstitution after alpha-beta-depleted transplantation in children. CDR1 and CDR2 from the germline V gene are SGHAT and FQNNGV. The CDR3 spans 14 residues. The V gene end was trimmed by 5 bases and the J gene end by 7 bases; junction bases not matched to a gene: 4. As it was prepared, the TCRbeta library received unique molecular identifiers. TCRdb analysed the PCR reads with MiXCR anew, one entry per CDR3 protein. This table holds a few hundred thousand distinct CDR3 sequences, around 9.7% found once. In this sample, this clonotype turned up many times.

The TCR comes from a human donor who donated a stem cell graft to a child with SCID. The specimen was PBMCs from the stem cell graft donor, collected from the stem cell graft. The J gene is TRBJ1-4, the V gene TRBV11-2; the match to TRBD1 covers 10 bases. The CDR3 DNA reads TGTGCCAGCAGCCACGGACAGGGGGTTGAAAAACTGTTTTTT. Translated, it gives CASSHGQGVEKLFF.